This is a list of T cell receptor beta chains from one sample in a study of cytomegalovirus exposure and HLA in healthy donors. Sequenced by immunoSEQ multiplex PCR; TCRdb stores in-frame clones only, minus some. This table holds 150,000 to 200,000 clones, approximately 80% found once. The specimen was PBMCs. The receptors originated from a woman aged 40 to 49 in good health and CMV-seronegative. CDR3s include the opening cysteine and the closing phenylalanine or tryptophan. The D gene is left open where the match is weak. Clone size is stated in some rows and not others, as once, few, many or a class when expanded.

v_gene	j_gene	abundance	d_gene	CDR3aa	CDR3nt
TRBV7-2	TRBJ2-3	NA	NA	CASSPTSGDTQYF	TGTGCCAGCAGCCCAACCAGCGGAGATACGCAGTATTTT
TRBV7-2	TRBJ2-6	NA	NA	CASSLSSGANVLTF	TGTGCCAGCAGTCTTAGTTCGGGGGCCAACGTCCTGACTTTC
TRBV6-1	TRBJ1-1	NA	NA	CASSRQENTEAFF	TGTGCCAGCTCTCGACAGGAGAACACTGAAGCTTTCTTT
TRBV5-4	TRBJ2-1	NA	NA	CASSLQALSSYNEQFF	TGTGCCAGCAGCTTGCAAGCTTTAAGCTCCTACAATGAGCAGTTCTTC
TRBV7-2	TRBJ1-6	NA	TRBD1	CASSPHGQGLSPLHF	TGTGCCAGCAGCCCACACGGACAGGGTCTCTCACCCCTCCACTTT
TRBV14	TRBJ2-7	NA	TRBD2	CASSLGLAGFSYEQYF	TGTGCCAGCAGCCTGGGACTAGCGGGATTCTCCTACGAGCAGTACTTC
TRBV5-1	TRBJ2-4	NA	NA	CASSSSIQGIQYF	TGCGCCAGCAGCTCAAGTATTCAGGGCATTCAGTACTTC
TRBV7-2	TRBJ2-1	NA	NA	CASSPSYNEQFF	TGTGCCAGCAGCCCTTCCTACAATGAGCAGTTCTTC
TRBV11-2	TRBJ1-2	NA	TRBD1	CASSLEWTGNYGYTF	TGTGCCAGCAGCTTAGAGTGGACAGGGAACTATGGCTACACCTTC
TRBV23-1	TRBJ2-5	NA	NA	CASQGGIKTQYF	TGCGCCAGCCAGGGTGGGATAAAGACCCAGTACTTC
TRBV27	TRBJ2-2	NA	TRBD2	CASSKRGRGTGELFF	TGTGCCAGCAGTAAGAGAGGGAGGGGAACCGGGGAGCTGTTTTTT
TRBV19	TRBJ1-4	NA	TRBD1	CASNKQGLNEKLFF	TGTGCCAGTAATAAACAGGGGCTTAATGAAAAACTGTTTTTT
TRBV19	TRBJ2-5	NA	NA	CASRPYQGQETQYF	TGTGCCAGTAGACCATACCAGGGACAAGAGACCCAGTACTTC
TRBV4-3	TRBJ2-7	NA	NA	CASSHGRSYEQYF	TGCGCCAGCAGCCACGGCAGGTCCTACGAGCAGTACTTC
TRBV30	TRBJ1-1	NA	NA	CAWERGGNTEAFF	TGTGCCTGGGAAAGGGGGGGGAACACTGAAGCTTTCTTT
TRBV5-1	TRBJ2-1	NA	TRBD2	CASSLGLAGAGEQFF	TGCGCCAGCAGCTTGGGACTAGCGGGAGCGGGTGAGCAGTTCTTC
TRBV11-3	TRBJ1-2	NA	TRBD1	CASSPTEGAHRYGYTF	TGTGCCAGCAGCCCCACGGAGGGGGCGCATCGGTATGGCTACACCTTC
TRBV7-2	TRBJ2-7	NA	NA	CASSLIGGYEQYF	TGTGCCAGCAGCTTAATCGGGGGTTACGAGCAGTACTTC
TRBV2	TRBJ1-1	once	TRBD1	CASRDDRAGEAFF	TGTGCCAGCAGGGATGACAGGGCTGGTGAAGCTTTCTTT
TRBV5-1	TRBJ2-3	NA	TRBD2	CASSSGLAGVDTQYF	TGCGCCAGCAGCTCCGGACTAGCGGGAGTGGATACGCAGTATTTT
TRBV6-1	TRBJ1-1	NA	NA	CASTEGLANTEAFF	TGTGCCAGCACGGAGGGTCTTGCGAACACTGAAGCTTTCTTT
TRBV7-8	TRBJ1-3	once	NA	CASSFGQRPSGNTIYF	TGTGCCAGCAGCTTCGGACAGAGACCCTCTGGAAACACCATATATTTT
TRBV25-1	TRBJ1-2	NA	TRBD1	CASSDQDRGSGYTF	TGTGCCAGCAGTGATCAAGACAGGGGCTCGGGCTACACCTTC
TRBV4-2	TRBJ1-3	NA	TRBD1	CASSGDRGRNTIYF	TGTGCCAGCAGCGGGGACAGGGGGAGAAACACCATATATTTT
TRBV19	TRBJ1-2	NA	TRBD1	CASSVRRGPPGYTF	TGTGCCAGTAGTGTCAGGAGGGGGCCGCCTGGCTACACCTTC
TRBV5-1	TRBJ1-1	NA	NA	CASSPGPEGGTEAFF	TGCGCCAGCAGCCCGGGCCCCGAGGGAGGCACTGAAGCTTTCTTT
TRBV7-2	TRBJ2-3	once	NA	CAIPGSTDTQYF	TGTGCCATCCCGGGTAGCACAGATACGCAGTATTTT
TRBV6-1	TRBJ2-7	NA	NA	CASSQGAYEQYF	TGTGCCAGTTCTCAGGGCGCGTACGAGCAGTACTTC
TRBV29-1	TRBJ2-4	few	NA	CSVGGPEGNIQYF	TGCAGCGTGGGGGGTCCCGAGGGGAACATTCAGTACTTC
TRBV5-1	TRBJ2-3	NA	TRBD2	CASSLYGTSGRLTDTQYF	TGCGCCAGCAGCTTGTATGGGACTAGCGGGAGGTTAACAGATACGCAGTATTTT
TRBV4-3	TRBJ2-7	many	TRBD1	CASSPDRGSEQYF	TGCGCCAGCAGCCCGGACAGGGGGTCCGAGCAGTACTTC
TRBV6-6	TRBJ1-1	NA	NA	CASSYQGLLAEAFF	TGTGCCAGCAGTTACCAGGGGCTGTTGGCTGAAGCTTTCTTT
TRBV5-4	TRBJ1-3	NA	TRBD1	CASSFGQAASGNTIYF	TGTGCCAGCAGCTTCGGACAGGCTGCATCTGGAAACACCATATATTTT
TRBV7-6	TRBJ1-4	NA	TRBD1	CASSHRGANEKLFF	TGTGCCAGCAGCCACAGGGGAGCTAATGAAAAACTGTTTTTT
TRBV18	TRBJ1-2	few	NA	CASSPDRNYGYTF	TGTGCCAGCTCACCAGACAGAAACTATGGCTACACCTTC
TRBV5-1	TRBJ1-1	NA	NA	CASSFSQGASDTEAFF	TGCGCCAGCAGCTTTTCTCAGGGTGCATCAGACACTGAAGCTTTCTTT
TRBV6-5	TRBJ2-7	NA	TRBD1	CASSYGTGDDEQYF	TGTGCCAGCAGTTACGGGACAGGGGACGACGAGCAGTACTTC
TRBV13	TRBJ2-1	NA	TRBD1	CASSWVRDRGNEQFF	TGTGCCAGCAGCTGGGTCCGGGACAGGGGTAATGAGCAGTTCTTC
TRBV10-3	TRBJ2-1	NA	TRBD2	CAISEVRGFEQFF	TGTGCCATCAGTGAGGTGCGGGGGTTTGAGCAGTTCTTC
TRBV4-3	TRBJ1-2	NA	NA	CASSQEPGADYVYTF	TGCGCCAGCAGCCAAGAGCCAGGGGCAGACTATGTCTACACCTTC
TRBV6-1	TRBJ2-7	NA	TRBD1	CASRTGQGVSYEQYF	TGTGCCAGCAGGACGGGACAGGGGGTTTCCTACGAGCAGTACTTC
TRBV11-2	TRBJ2-5	NA	TRBD2	CASSPRTSGAPRRETQYF	TGTGCCAGCAGCCCAAGGACTAGCGGAGCACCCCGGAGGGAGACCCAGTACTTC
TRBV10-3	TRBJ1-1	NA	NA	CATTSGTGEAFF	TGTGCCACCACGTCGGGAACAGGGGAAGCTTTCTTT
TRBV4-3	TRBJ2-1	few	TRBD2	CASSRATSGSNKGEQFF	TGCGCCAGCAGCCGGGCGACTAGCGGGAGTAATAAGGGTGAGCAGTTCTTC
TRBV2	TRBJ2-7	NA	NA	CASSEGVLVGYEQYF	TGTGCCAGCAGTGAAGGGGTACTAGTAGGCTACGAGCAGTACTTC
TRBV27	TRBJ1-1	NA	NA	CASSFYPGIMNTEAFF	TGTGCCAGCAGTTTTTATCCAGGGATCATGAACACTGAAGCTTTCTTT
TRBV10-1	TRBJ1-1	NA	NA	CASTFRGHSNTEAFF	TGCGCCAGCACCTTCAGAGGACACTCGAACACTGAAGCTTTCTTT
TRBV27	TRBJ2-3	NA	TRBD1	CASTPLRGTADTQYF	TGTGCCAGCACCCCCCTCAGGGGGACCGCAGATACGCAGTATTTT
TRBV27	TRBJ2-3	NA	TRBD1	CASSLWSGGLTDTQYF	TGTGCCAGCAGTTTATGGTCAGGGGGCTTGACAGATACGCAGTATTTT
TRBV15	TRBJ1-1	NA	NA	CATSVGVGAFF	TGTGCCACCAGCGTAGGGGTTGGGGCTTTCTTT
TRBV2	TRBJ1-1	NA	NA	CASRLGLSMNTEAFF	TGTGCCAGCAGGCTGGGACTGAGTATGAACACTGAAGCTTTCTTT
TRBV7-3	TRBJ1-3	NA	NA	CASSPSPGDSGNTIYF	TGTGCCAGCAGCCCCTCGCCGGGGGACTCTGGAAACACCATATATTTT
TRBV5-6	TRBJ1-2	NA	NA	CASSLGQAPYGYTF	TGTGCCAGCAGCTTGGGACAGGCGCCCTATGGCTACACCTTC
TRBV9	TRBJ2-1	NA	TRBD1	CASSDGQGVYNEQFF	TGTGCCAGCAGCGACGGACAGGGGGTTTACAATGAGCAGTTCTTC
TRBV6-6	TRBJ1-1	NA	TRBD1	CASSMTGGLNTEAFF	TGTGCCAGCAGTATGACAGGGGGCTTGAACACTGAAGCTTTCTTT
TRBV30	TRBJ1-4	NA	NA	CAWGPGLGNEKLFF	TGTGCCTGGGGTCCAGGGTTGGGTAATGAAAAACTGTTTTTT
TRBV10-2	TRBJ2-1	NA	TRBD2	CASRLAGGPNEQFF	TGCGCCAGCAGGCTAGCGGGAGGGCCAAATGAGCAGTTCTTC
TRBV19	TRBJ2-1	NA	TRBD2	CASSSRGTSGGSEQFF	TGTGCCAGTAGTTCTAGGGGGACTAGCGGGGGGAGTGAGCAGTTCTTC
TRBV4-3	TRBJ2-1	NA	TRBD2	CASSQDQGLGYNEQFF	TGCGCCAGCAGCCAAGATCAAGGACTAGGCTACAATGAGCAGTTCTTC